This is a list of T cell receptor beta chains from one sample in a study of cytomegalovirus exposure and HLA in healthy donors. Clones were read by immunoSEQ multiplex PCR, and TCRdb kept only the in-frame ones, dropping some. The table lists under 120,000 clones, around three quarters of them singletons, with roughly 2.6% in the top ten. Material for sequencing was PBMCs. Receptors originate from a man aged 50-60 years in good health and CMV-seropositive. Each CDR3 is given with its conserved first and last residue. D genes are given only for firm matches. The size field is filled for only some rows; it gives once, few, many or a size class.

clone size	D gene	V gene	J gene	CDR3 length	CDR3 protein	CDR3 DNA
NA	TRBD2	TRBV2	TRBJ2-3	13	CASSSGRTDTQYF	TGTGCCAGCTCTAGCGGTCGCACAGATACGCAGTATTTT
NA	TRBD1	TRBV6-1	TRBJ2-7	15	CASNPGTASSYEQYF	TGTGCCAGCAATCCCGGGACAGCGTCGTCCTACGAGCAGTACTTC
NA	TRBD2	TRBV9	TRBJ2-3	14	CASGGLAGRDTQYF	TGTGCCAGCGGGGGACTAGCGGGGCGGGATACGCAGTATTTT
NA	NA	TRBV7-2	TRBJ2-7	14	CASSLKQGRYEQYF	TGTGCCAGCAGCTTAAAACAGGGACGCTACGAGCAGTACTTC
NA	TRBD1	TRBV5-4	TRBJ2-7	14	CASSSTGGRYEQYF	TGTGCCAGCAGCTCGACAGGGGGAAGATACGAGCAGTACTTC
NA	NA	TRBV20-1	TRBJ2-1	11	CSAPRGNEQFF	TGCAGTGCTCCCCGAGGGAATGAGCAGTTCTTC
NA	TRBD1	TRBV18	TRBJ1-2	15	CASSPDSGGFNGYTF	TGTGCCAGCTCACCCGATTCAGGGGGTTTTAATGGCTACACCTTC
few	NA	TRBV12-5	TRBJ1-1	13	CASGLEAGGEAFF	TGTGCTAGTGGTTTGGAGGCCGGGGGTGAAGCTTTCTTT
NA	TRBD1	TRBV5-4	TRBJ1-2	15	CASSMGQGLHYGYTF	TGTGCCAGCAGCATGGGACAGGGGTTACACTATGGCTACACCTTC
few	NA	TRBV7-2	TRBJ2-2	16	CASSFGRTGNTGELFF	TGTGCCAGCAGCTTTGGTCGTACAGGGAACACCGGGGAGCTGTTTTTT
NA	NA	TRBV19	TRBJ1-2	14	CASSIGTTNYGYTF	TGTGCCAGTAGTATAGGGACTACTAACTATGGCTACACCTTC
NA	TRBD1	TRBV5-1	TRBJ2-1	15	CASSLVVRGQDEQFF	TGCGCCAGCAGCTTGGTAGTCAGGGGGCAGGATGAGCAGTTCTTC
NA	NA	TRBV4-2	TRBJ1-4	15	CASSRQGRLEEKLFF	TGTGCCAGCAGCCGGCAAGGCCGCTTGGAGGAAAAACTGTTTTTT
NA	TRBD1	TRBV5-1	TRBJ1-1	17	CASSLAVGQGLKTEAFF	TGCGCCAGCAGCTTGGCCGTTGGACAGGGGCTCAAGACTGAAGCTTTCTTT
NA	TRBD1	TRBV29-1	TRBJ2-7	14	CSVEGGTGVYEQYF	TGCAGCGTTGAGGGGGGGACAGGGGTTTACGAGCAGTACTTC
few	TRBD2	TRBV6-1	TRBJ2-3	15	CASSEGAGGIHTQYF	TGTGCCAGCAGTGAAGGCGCGGGGGGTATTCATACGCAGTATTTT
few	TRBD1	TRBV10-3	TRBJ1-1	14	CAISVQGLGTEAFF	TGTGCCATCAGTGTACAGGGGTTGGGCACTGAAGCTTTCTTT
NA	TRBD1	TRBV5-4	TRBJ2-1	15	CASSLAKQGGDEQFF	TGTGCCAGCAGCTTGGCGAAACAGGGGGGCGATGAGCAGTTCTTC
few	NA	TRBV4-1	TRBJ1-4	16	CASSQGDGGGMGKLFF	TGCGCCAGCAGCCAGGGGGACGGGGGAGGGATGGGGAAACTGTTTTTT
NA	TRBD1	TRBV2	TRBJ1-4	14	CASSRTGPNEKLFF	TGTGCCAGCAGTAGGACAGGGCCTAATGAAAAACTGTTTTTT
NA	TRBD2	TRBV7-8	TRBJ2-1	16	CASSFRTTSGRPWEFF	TGTGCCAGCAGCTTCCGGACGACTAGCGGGAGGCCCTGGGAGTTCTTC
NA	NA	TRBV7-9	TRBJ1-2	13	CASSLAANYGHTF	TGTGCCAGCAGCTTAGCGGCAAACTATGGCCACACCTTC
NA	NA	TRBV2	TRBJ1-1	14	CASSEDRVGSEAFF	TGTGCCAGCAGTGAAGACAGGGTAGGCTCTGAAGCTTTCTTT
few	TRBD1	TRBV5-1	TRBJ1-1	14	CASSPTGGNPEAFF	TGCGCCAGCAGCCCGACAGGGGGGAACCCTGAAGCTTTCTTT
NA	TRBD2	TRBV5-1	TRBJ2-1	19	CASSWGLARTYSSYNEQFF	TGCGCCAGCAGCTGGGGACTAGCCAGGACTTACAGCTCCTACAATGAGCAGTTCTTC
few	TRBD1	TRBV7-3	TRBJ1-6	14	CASSSTGSNSPLHF	TGTGCCAGCAGCTCGACAGGGAGTAATTCACCCCTCCACTTT
NA	TRBD1	TRBV27	TRBJ1-2	15	CASSPRDSPAFGYTF	TGTGCCAGCAGTCCGAGGGACAGCCCTGCGTTCGGCTACACCTTC
NA	NA	TRBV28	TRBJ1-1	16	CASSSLPRGKDTEAFF	TGTGCCAGCAGTTCTCTTCCTCGAGGTAAGGACACTGAAGCTTTCTTT
NA	NA	TRBV6-5	TRBJ1-2	13	CASSPREDYGYTF	TGTGCCAGCAGTCCCAGGGAGGACTATGGCTACACCTTC
NA	NA	TRBV6-1	TRBJ2-5	14	CASSNYGGQETQYF	TGTGCCAGCAGTAACTACGGAGGGCAAGAGACCCAGTACTTC
once	TRBD1	TRBV2	TRBJ2-5	12	CASDRELETQYF	TGTGCCAGCGACAGGGAGCTAGAGACCCAGTACTTC
few	NA	TRBV30	TRBJ1-4	14	CAWSPGPGEEKLFF	TGTGCCTGGAGCCCAGGGCCGGGGGAAGAAAAACTGTTTTTT
NA	NA	TRBV4-1	TRBJ2-2	14	CASSRTKGSGELFF	TGCGCCAGCAGCCGTACGAAGGGGTCCGGGGAGCTGTTTTTT
NA	TRBD2	TRBV7-3	TRBJ2-1	14	CASKTSGGAPEQFF	TGTGCCAGCAAAACTAGCGGGGGGGCCCCTGAGCAGTTCTTC
NA	TRBD1	TRBV6-1	TRBJ2-7	14	CASSLQDRAYEQYF	TGTGCCAGCAGCCTCCAGGACAGGGCCTACGAGCAGTACTTC
NA	TRBD1	TRBV6-1	TRBJ2-3	12	CASSTRTGTQYF	TGTGCCAGCAGTACGCGGACAGGCACGCAGTATTTT
NA	NA	TRBV2	TRBJ1-4	16	CASSSQDRATNEKLFF	TGTGCCAGCAGTTCTCAGGACAGAGCAACTAATGAAAAACTGTTTTTT